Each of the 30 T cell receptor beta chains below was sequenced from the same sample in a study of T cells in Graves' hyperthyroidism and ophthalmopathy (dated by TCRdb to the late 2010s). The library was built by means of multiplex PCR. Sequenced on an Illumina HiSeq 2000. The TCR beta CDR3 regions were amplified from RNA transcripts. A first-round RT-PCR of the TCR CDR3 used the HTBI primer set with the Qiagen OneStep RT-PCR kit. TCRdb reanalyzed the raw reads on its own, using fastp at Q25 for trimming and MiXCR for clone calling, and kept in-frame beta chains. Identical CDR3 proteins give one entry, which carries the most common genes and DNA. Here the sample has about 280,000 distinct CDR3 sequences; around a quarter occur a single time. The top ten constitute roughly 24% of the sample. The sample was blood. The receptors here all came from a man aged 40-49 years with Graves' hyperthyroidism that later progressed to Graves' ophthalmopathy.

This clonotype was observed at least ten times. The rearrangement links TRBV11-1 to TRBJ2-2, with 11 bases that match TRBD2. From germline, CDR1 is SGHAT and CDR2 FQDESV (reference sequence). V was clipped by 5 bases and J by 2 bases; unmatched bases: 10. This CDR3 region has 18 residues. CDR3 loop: CASSKIWGLADNTGELFF. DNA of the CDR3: TGTGCCAGCAGCAAAATATGGGGACTAGCGGATAACACCGGGGAGCTGTTTTTT.

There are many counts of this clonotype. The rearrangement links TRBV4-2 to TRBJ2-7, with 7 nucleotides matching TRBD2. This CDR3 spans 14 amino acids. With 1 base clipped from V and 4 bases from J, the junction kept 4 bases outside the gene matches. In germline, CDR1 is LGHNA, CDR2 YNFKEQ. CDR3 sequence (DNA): TGTGCCAGCAGCCAAGCACTAGCGACATACGAGCAGTACTTC. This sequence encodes CASSQALATYEQYF.

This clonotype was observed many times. CDR3 in amino acids: CASSEAPPGQGLHGYTF. The CDR3 DNA reads TGTGCCAGCAGTGAAGCGCCCCCGGGACAGGGTTTGCATGGCTACACCTTC. The J gene is TRBJ1-2, the V gene TRBV6-1, with 9 bases lining up with TRBD1. After removal of 0 bases from V and 6 bases from J, the junction contained 11 bases not matched to a gene. The germline V gene has CDR1 MNHNS and CDR2 SASEGT. This CDR3 spans 17 amino acids.

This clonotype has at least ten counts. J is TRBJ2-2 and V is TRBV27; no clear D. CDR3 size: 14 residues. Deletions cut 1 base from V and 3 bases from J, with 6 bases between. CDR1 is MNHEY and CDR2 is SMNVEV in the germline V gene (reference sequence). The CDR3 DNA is TGTGCCAGCAGTTTATGGCGAGACACCGGGGAGCTGTTTTTT. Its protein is CASSLWRDTGELFF.

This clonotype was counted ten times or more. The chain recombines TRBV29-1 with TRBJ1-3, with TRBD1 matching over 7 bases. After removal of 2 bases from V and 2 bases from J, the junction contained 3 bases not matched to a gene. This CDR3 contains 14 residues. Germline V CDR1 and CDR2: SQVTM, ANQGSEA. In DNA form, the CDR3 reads TGCAGCGTTGAACGGGACAGAACTGGAAACACCATATATTTT. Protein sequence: CSVERDRTGNTIYF.

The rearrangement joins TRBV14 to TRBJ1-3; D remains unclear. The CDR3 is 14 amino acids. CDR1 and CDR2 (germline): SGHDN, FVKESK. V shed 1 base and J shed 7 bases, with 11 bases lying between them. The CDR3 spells CASSQGREWNTIYF. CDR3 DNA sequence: TGTGCCAGCAGCCAAGGAAGGGAGTGGAACACCATATATTTT.

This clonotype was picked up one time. CDR3 DNA: TGTGCCAGCAGTGGGGACCCAACAGGAACGAATCAGCCCCAGCATTTT. Translated, it gives CASSGDPTGTNQPQHF. This chain connects TRBV6-1 to TRBJ1-5, with a weak D call TRBD1 (5 bases). The length of the CDR3 is 16 residues. Trimming cost V 4 bases and J 4 bases, with 17 bases left between them. Germline V CDR1 and CDR2: MNHNS, SASEGT.

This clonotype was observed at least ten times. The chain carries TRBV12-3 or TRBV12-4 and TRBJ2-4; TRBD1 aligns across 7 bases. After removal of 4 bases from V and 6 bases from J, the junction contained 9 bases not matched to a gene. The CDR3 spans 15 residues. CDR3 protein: CASSSDRVSGNIQYF. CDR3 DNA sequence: TGTGCCAGCAGTTCCGACAGGGTTTCGGGAAACATTCAGTACTTC.

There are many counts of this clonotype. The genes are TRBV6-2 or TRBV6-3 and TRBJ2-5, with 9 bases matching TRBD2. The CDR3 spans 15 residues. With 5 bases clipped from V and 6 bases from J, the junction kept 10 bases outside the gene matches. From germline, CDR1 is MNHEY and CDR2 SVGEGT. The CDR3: CASSLWREGSKTQYF. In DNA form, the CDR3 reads TGTGCCAGCAGTCTTTGGCGGGAGGGTTCGAAGACCCAGTACTTC.

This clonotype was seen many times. Written as DNA, the CDR3 is TGTGCCAGCAGCTCCGTGGGAGCGGTTAGCTCCTACGAGCAGTACTTC. Encoded protein: CASSSVGAVSSYEQYF. This chain joins TRBV7-8 and TRBJ2-7; D might be TRBD2 (5 bases). The CDR3 is made up of 16 amino acids. The germline gives CDR1 SGHVS, CDR2 FQNEAQ. V shed 4 bases and J shed 0 bases, with 16 bases lying between them.

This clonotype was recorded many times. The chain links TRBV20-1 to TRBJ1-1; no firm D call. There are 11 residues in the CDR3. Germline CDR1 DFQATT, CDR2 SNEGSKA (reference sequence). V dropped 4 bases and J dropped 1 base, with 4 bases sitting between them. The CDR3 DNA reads TGCAGTGCTATCTCGAACACTGAAGCTTTCTTT. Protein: CSAISNTEAFF.

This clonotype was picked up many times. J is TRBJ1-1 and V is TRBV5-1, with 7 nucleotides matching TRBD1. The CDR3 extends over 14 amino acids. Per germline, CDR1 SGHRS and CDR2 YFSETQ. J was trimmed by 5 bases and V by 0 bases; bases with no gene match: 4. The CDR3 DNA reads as TGCGCCAGCAGCTTGGAGGGGGCGCGAACTGAAGCTTTCTTT. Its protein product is CASSLEGARTEAFF. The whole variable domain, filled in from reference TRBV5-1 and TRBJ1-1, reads KAGVTQTPRYLIKTRGQQVTLSCSPISGHRSVSWYQQTPGQGLQFLFEYFSETQRNKGNFPGRFSGRQFSNSRSEMNVSTLELGDSALYLCASSLEGARTEAFFGQGTRLTVV.

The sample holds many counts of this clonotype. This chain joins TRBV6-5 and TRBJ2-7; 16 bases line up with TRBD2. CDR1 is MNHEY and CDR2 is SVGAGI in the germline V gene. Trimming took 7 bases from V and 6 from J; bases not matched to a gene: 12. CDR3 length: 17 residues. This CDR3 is CASIYSGTSGRATEQYF. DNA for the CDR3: TGTGCCAGCATTTATTCCGGGACTAGCGGGAGGGCCACCGAGCAGTACTTC.

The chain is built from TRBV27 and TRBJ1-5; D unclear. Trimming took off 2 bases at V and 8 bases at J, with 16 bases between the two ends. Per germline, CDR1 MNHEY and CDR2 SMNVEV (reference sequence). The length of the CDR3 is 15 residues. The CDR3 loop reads CASSLTQHSFEPQHF. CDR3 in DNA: TGTGCCAGCAGTTTAACCCAACACTCCTTTGAGCCCCAGCATTTT.

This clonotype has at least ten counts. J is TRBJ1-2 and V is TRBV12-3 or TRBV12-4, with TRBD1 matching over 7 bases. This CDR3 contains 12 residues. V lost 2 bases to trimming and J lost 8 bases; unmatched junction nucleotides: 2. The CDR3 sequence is CASSLRGRGYTF. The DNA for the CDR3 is TGTGCCAGCAGTTTAAGGGGGCGAGGCTACACCTTC.

CDR3 region: CASVPLGQGSTQYF. CDR3 nucleotide sequence: TGTGCCAGTGTGCCCCTGGGACAGGGAAGCACCCAGTACTTC. V gene TRBV6-1 combines with J gene TRBJ2-5; 9 nucleotides line up with TRBD1. After removal of 9 bases from V and 8 bases from J, the junction contained 13 bases not matched to a gene. Germline V gene lookup returns CDR1 MNHNS and CDR2 SASEGT. This CDR3 is built from 14 residues.

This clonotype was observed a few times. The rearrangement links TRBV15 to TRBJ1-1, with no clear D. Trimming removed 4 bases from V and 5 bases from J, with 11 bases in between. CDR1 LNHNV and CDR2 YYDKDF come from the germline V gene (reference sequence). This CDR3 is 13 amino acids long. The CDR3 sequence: CATSTQIGTEAFF. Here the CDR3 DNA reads TGTGCCACCAGCACTCAGATCGGGACTGAAGCTTTCTTT.

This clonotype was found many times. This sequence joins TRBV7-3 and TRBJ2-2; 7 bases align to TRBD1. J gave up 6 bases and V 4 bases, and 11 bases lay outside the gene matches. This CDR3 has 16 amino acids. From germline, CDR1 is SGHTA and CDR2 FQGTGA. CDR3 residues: CASSSIGQVEAGELFF. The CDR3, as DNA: TGTGCCAGCAGCTCAATCGGACAGGTCGAAGCCGGGGAGCTGTTTTTT.

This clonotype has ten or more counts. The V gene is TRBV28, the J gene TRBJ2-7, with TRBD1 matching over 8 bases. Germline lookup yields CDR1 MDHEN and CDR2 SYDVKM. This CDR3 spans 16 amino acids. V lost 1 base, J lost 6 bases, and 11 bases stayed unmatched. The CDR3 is CASSLFARQGFSEQYF. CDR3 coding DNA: TGTGCCAGCAGTTTATTCGCCCGACAGGGGTTTAGCGAGCAGTACTTC.

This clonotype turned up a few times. The CDR3 nucleotides are TGTGCCAGCAGTTACGGGGTGGGAGGGCTCTACGAGCAGTACTTC. Encoded protein: CASSYGVGGLYEQYF. The chain carries TRBV6-5 and TRBJ2-7, with TRBD2 matching over 7 bases. This CDR3 has 15 amino acids. CDR1 and CDR2 (germline): MNHEY, SVGAGI. The ends lost 2 bases at V and 3 bases at J; junction bases unmatched: 7.

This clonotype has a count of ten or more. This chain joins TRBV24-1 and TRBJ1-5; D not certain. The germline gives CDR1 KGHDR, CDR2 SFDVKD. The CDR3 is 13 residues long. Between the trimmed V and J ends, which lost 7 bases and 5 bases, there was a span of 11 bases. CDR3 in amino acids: CATSLFGDQPQHF. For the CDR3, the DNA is TGTGCCACCAGCTTGTTCGGTGATCAGCCCCAGCATTTT.

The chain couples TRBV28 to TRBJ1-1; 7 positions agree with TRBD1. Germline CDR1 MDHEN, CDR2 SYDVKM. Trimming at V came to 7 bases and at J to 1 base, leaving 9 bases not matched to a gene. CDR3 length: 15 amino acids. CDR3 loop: CASTPPTGWNTEAFF. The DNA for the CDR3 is TGTGCCAGCACCCCTCCGACAGGGTGGAACACTGAAGCTTTCTTT. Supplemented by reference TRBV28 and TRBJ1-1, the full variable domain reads DVKVTQSSRYLVKRTGEKVFLECVQDMDHENMFWYRQDPGLGLRLIYFSYDVKMKEKGDIPEGYSVSREKKERFSLILESASTNQTSMYLCASTPPTGWNTEAFFGQGTRLTVV.

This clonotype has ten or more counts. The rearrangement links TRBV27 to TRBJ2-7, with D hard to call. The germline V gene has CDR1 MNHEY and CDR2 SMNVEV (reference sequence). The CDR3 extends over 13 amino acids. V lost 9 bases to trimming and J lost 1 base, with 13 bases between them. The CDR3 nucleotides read TGTGCCAGTCAGCGTCCAGGTTCCTACGAGCAGTACTTC. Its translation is CASQRPGSYEQYF.

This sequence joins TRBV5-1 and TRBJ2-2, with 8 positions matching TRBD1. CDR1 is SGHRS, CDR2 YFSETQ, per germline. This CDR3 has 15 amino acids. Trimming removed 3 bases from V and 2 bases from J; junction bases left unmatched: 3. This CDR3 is CASSWTGYNTGELFF. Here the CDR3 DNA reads TGCGCCAGCAGCTGGACAGGGTACAACACCGGGGAGCTGTTTTTT. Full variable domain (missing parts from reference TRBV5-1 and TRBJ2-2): KAGVTQTPRYLIKTRGQQVTLSCSPISGHRSVSWYQQTPGQGLQFLFEYFSETQRNKGNFPGRFSGRQFSNSRSEMNVSTLELGDSALYLCASSWTGYNTGELFFGEGSRLTVL.

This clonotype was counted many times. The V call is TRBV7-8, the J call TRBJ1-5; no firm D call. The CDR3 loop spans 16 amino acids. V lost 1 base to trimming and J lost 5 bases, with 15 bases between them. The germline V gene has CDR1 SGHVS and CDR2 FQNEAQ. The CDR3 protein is CASSLGRGRADQPQHF. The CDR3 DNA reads TGTGCCAGCAGCTTAGGAAGAGGGCGGGCGGATCAGCCCCAGCATTTT.

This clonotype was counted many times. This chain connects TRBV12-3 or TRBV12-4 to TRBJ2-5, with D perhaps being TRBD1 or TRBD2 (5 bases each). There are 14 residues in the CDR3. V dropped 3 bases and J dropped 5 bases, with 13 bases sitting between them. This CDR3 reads CASSFIGGVETQYF. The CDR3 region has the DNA TGTGCCAGCAGTTTCATTGGGGGTGTCGAGACCCAGTACTTC.

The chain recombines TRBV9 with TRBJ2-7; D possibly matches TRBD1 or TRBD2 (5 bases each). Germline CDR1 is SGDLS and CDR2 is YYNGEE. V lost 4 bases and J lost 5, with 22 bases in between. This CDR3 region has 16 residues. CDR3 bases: TGTGCCAGCAGCAGGCAGGCGGGTGCGAGAGGGGACGAGCAGTACTTC. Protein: CASSRQAGARGDEQYF.

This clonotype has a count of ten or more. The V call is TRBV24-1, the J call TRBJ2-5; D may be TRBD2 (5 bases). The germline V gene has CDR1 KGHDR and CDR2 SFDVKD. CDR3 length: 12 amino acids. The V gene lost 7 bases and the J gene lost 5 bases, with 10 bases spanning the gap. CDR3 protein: CATSGVRETQYF. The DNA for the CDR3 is TGTGCCACCAGCGGGGTACGGGAGACCCAGTACTTC.

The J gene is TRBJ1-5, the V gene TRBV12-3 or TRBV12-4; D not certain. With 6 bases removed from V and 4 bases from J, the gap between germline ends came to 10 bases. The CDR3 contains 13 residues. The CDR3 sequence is CASSPGINQPQHF. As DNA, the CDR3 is TGTGCCAGCAGCCCCGGGATAAATCAGCCCCAGCATTTT.

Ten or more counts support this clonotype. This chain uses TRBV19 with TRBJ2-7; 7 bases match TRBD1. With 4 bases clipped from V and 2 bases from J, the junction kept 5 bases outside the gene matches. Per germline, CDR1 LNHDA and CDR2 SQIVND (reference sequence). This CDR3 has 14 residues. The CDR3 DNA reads TGTGCCAGTAGTACCTGGGACAGTCCCTACGAGCAGTACTTC. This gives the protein CASSTWDSPYEQYF.